This T cell receptor (beta chain) was sequenced during a study of CD4 T cells in relation to SARS-CoV-2 and coronaviruses. Regarding this clone: As yet, its antigen is unknown.

General study findings and limits: According to naive versus memory sequencing, detected responses are memory recall, not newly primed.

The V gene end was trimmed by 8 bases and the J gene end by 0 bases; junction bases not matched to a gene: 3. The CDR3 runs 14 residues. Germline-derived CDR1 and CDR2 are SGHDN and FVKESK. Profiling relied on immunoSEQ multiplex PCR, and the TCRdb table lists in-frame clones only, not all of them. The sample records about 38,000 clones, 77% being singletons. Sequencing was done on a sample of memory CD4+ T cells from PBMCs, cultured in vitro. The source of this sequence is an adult with COVID-19. The rearrangement uses TRBV14 and TRBJ2-4, with TRBD2 identical over 8 bases. The CDR3 is CASSGGVAKNIQYF. As DNA, the CDR3 is TGTGCCAGCTCCGGGGGGGTAGCCAAAAACATTCAGTACTTC.